These T cell receptor beta chains were read from a single sample in a study of blood T cell repertoires in COVID-19. Only in-frame clones appear in the TCRdb table, and some are missing; sequencing was by immunoSEQ multiplex PCR. The repertoire includes a few hundred thousand clones, 65% to 85% of them detected once, and roughly 3.1% sits in the top ten. Sequences were obtained from PBMCs or T cells enriched from blood (not recorded which). The receptors stem from a man aged 50 or older who had recovered from COVID-19. Both conserved end residues are part of each CDR3. A D gene is named only where the DNA matches it firmly. Part of the rows lack a size; the others show once, few, many or a class for expanded clones.

d_call: TRBD2
clone_size: -
j_call: TRBJ2-1
v_call: TRBV9
cdr3_aa: CASSGGVAGGNEQFF
cdr3_nt: TGTGCCAGCAGCGGCGGCGTAGCGGGAGGAAATGAGCAGTTCTTC

d_call: -
clone_size: -
j_call: TRBJ1-4
v_call: TRBV19
cdr3_aa: CASRVTTNEKLFF
cdr3_nt: TGTGCCAGCAGGGTTACCACTAATGAAAAACTGTTTTTT

d_call: -
clone_size: -
j_call: TRBJ1-5
v_call: TRBV5-1
cdr3_aa: CASSLVGGDGNQPQHF
cdr3_nt: TGCGCCAGCAGCTTGGTTGGAGGGGACGGCAATCAGCCCCAGCATTTT

d_call: TRBD1
clone_size: -
j_call: TRBJ2-4
v_call: TRBV19
cdr3_aa: CASSIIRRQGGSELAKNIQYF
cdr3_nt: TGTGCCAGTAGTATAATCCGTAGACAGGGGGGATCAGAACTAGCCAAAAACATTCAGTACTTC

d_call: TRBD1
clone_size: -
j_call: TRBJ1-1
v_call: TRBV27
cdr3_aa: CASIGQGYEAFF
cdr3_nt: TGTGCCAGCATCGGACAGGGTTACGAAGCTTTCTTT

d_call: -
clone_size: -
j_call: TRBJ1-4
v_call: TRBV6-2/TRBV6-3
cdr3_aa: CASSSEYRKHEKLFF
cdr3_nt: TGTGCCAGCAGTTCTGAGTACAGGAAGCATGAAAAACTGTTTTTT

d_call: TRBD1
clone_size: -
j_call: TRBJ1-4
v_call: TRBV5-6
cdr3_aa: CASSLRTGSNEKLFF
cdr3_nt: TGTGCCAGCAGCTTGCGGACAGGGAGTAATGAAAAACTGTTTTTT

d_call: -
clone_size: -
j_call: TRBJ2-5
v_call: TRBV3-1/TRBV3-2
cdr3_aa: CASSRGVGETQYF
cdr3_nt: TGTGCCAGCAGCCGGGGGGTCGGGGAGACCCAGTACTTC

d_call: -
clone_size: -
j_call: TRBJ2-1
v_call: TRBV4-3
cdr3_aa: CASSQDRSTYNEQFF
cdr3_nt: TGCGCCAGCAGCCAAGACAGGTCGACCTACAATGAGCAGTTCTTC

d_call: -
clone_size: few
j_call: TRBJ1-3
v_call: TRBV28
cdr3_aa: CASSIYRAGNTIYF
cdr3_nt: TGTGCCAGCAGCATATACAGGGCTGGAAACACCATATATTTT

d_call: -
clone_size: -
j_call: TRBJ1-2
v_call: TRBV6-5
cdr3_aa: CASSIRTDGGYTF
cdr3_nt: TGTGCCAGCAGTATCCGGACAGACGGAGGCTACACCTTC

d_call: TRBD1
clone_size: few
j_call: TRBJ1-3
v_call: TRBV5-1
cdr3_aa: CASSSGGQTIYF
cdr3_nt: TGCGCCAGCAGCTCAGGGGGTCAAACCATATATTTT

d_call: TRBD1
clone_size: -
j_call: TRBJ1-1
v_call: TRBV15
cdr3_aa: CATSRVGQGADTEAFF
cdr3_nt: TGTGCCACCAGCAGAGTAGGACAGGGGGCGGACACTGAAGCTTTCTTT

d_call: TRBD1
clone_size: -
j_call: TRBJ1-6
v_call: TRBV13
cdr3_aa: CASSEYRGRSPLHF
cdr3_nt: TGTGCCAGCAGCGAATACAGGGGGCGTTCACCCCTCCACTTT

d_call: TRBD1
clone_size: -
j_call: TRBJ1-2
v_call: TRBV11-2
cdr3_aa: CASSLVLDRERRGYTF
cdr3_nt: TGTGCCAGCAGCTTAGTTTTGGACAGGGAACGGCGCGGCTACACCTTC

d_call: TRBD1
clone_size: -
j_call: TRBJ1-5
v_call: TRBV23-1
cdr3_aa: CASSQVGQGAAYSNQPQHF
cdr3_nt: TGCGCCAGCAGTCAGGTTGGACAGGGGGCTGCGTATAGCAATCAGCCCCAGCATTTT

d_call: TRBD1
clone_size: few
j_call: TRBJ1-5
v_call: TRBV6-5
cdr3_aa: CASRAQGGQPQHF
cdr3_nt: TGTGCCAGCAGGGCCCAAGGGGGCCAGCCCCAGCATTTT

d_call: TRBD2
clone_size: once
j_call: TRBJ2-1
v_call: TRBV7-9
cdr3_aa: CASSLEALAANEQFF
cdr3_nt: TGTGCCAGCAGCTTAGAGGCGCTAGCGGCCAATGAGCAGTTCTTC

d_call: -
clone_size: few
j_call: TRBJ2-7
v_call: TRBV20-1
cdr3_aa: CSATGSYEQYF
cdr3_nt: TGCAGTGCTACCGGGTCCTACGAGCAGTACTTC

d_call: -
clone_size: -
j_call: TRBJ2-1
v_call: TRBV24-1
cdr3_aa: CATSDSLQGGRQFF
cdr3_nt: TGTGCCACCAGTGACTCGTTACAGGGTGGTCGGCAGTTCTTC

d_call: TRBD1
clone_size: many
j_call: TRBJ1-2
v_call: TRBV14
cdr3_aa: CASSRGQGRSYGYTF
cdr3_nt: TGTGCCAGCAGCCGGGGACAGGGGCGGAGCTATGGCTACACCTTC

d_call: TRBD2
clone_size: -
j_call: TRBJ2-7
v_call: TRBV5-6
cdr3_aa: CASSSGASGYEQYF
cdr3_nt: TGTGCCAGCAGCTCCGGGGCTAGCGGGTACGAGCAGTACTTC

d_call: -
clone_size: few
j_call: TRBJ1-2
v_call: TRBV20-1
cdr3_aa: CSADPPGGYTF
cdr3_nt: TGCAGTGCAGACCCACCGGGAGGCTACACCTTC

d_call: -
clone_size: once
j_call: TRBJ2-6
v_call: TRBV4-3
cdr3_aa: CASSQSLRGGANVLTF
cdr3_nt: TGCGCCAGCAGCCAATCCCTTCGGGGTGGGGCCAACGTCCTGACTTTC

d_call: TRBD1
clone_size: -
j_call: TRBJ2-6
v_call: TRBV5-1
cdr3_aa: CASSLDRGRIGSGANVLTF
cdr3_nt: TGCGCCAGCAGCTTGGACAGGGGGCGCATAGGTTCTGGGGCCAACGTCCTGACTTTC

d_call: TRBD1
clone_size: once
j_call: TRBJ1-1
v_call: TRBV5-1
cdr3_aa: CASSFRDRGSGTEAFF
cdr3_nt: TGCGCCAGCAGCTTCCGGGACAGGGGTTCGGGCACTGAAGCTTTCTTT

d_call: TRBD1
clone_size: -
j_call: TRBJ1-3
v_call: TRBV27
cdr3_aa: CASSFGQGNTIYF
cdr3_nt: TGTGCCAGCAGTTTCGGACAGGGGAACACCATATATTTT

d_call: TRBD1
clone_size: -
j_call: TRBJ1-6
v_call: TRBV19
cdr3_aa: CASSITSGTGDNSPLHF
cdr3_nt: TGTGCCAGTAGTATCACTTCCGGGACAGGTGATAATTCACCCCTCCACTTT

d_call: TRBD1
clone_size: -
j_call: TRBJ1-6
v_call: TRBV7-6
cdr3_aa: CASSSTGGSYNSPLHF
cdr3_nt: TGTGCCAGCAGCTCCACAGGGGGCTCCTATAATTCACCCCTCCACTTT

d_call: TRBD2
clone_size: -
j_call: TRBJ2-5
v_call: TRBV10-3
cdr3_aa: CAARTSGGEETQYF
cdr3_nt: TGTGCCGCCCGGACTAGCGGGGGAGAAGAGACCCAGTACTTC

d_call: -
clone_size: -
j_call: TRBJ1-5
v_call: TRBV5-6
cdr3_aa: CASSLARGASNQPQHF
cdr3_nt: TGTGCCAGCAGCTTGGCCCGGGGGGCGTCTAATCAGCCCCAGCATTTT

d_call: -
clone_size: -
j_call: TRBJ2-5
v_call: TRBV7-2
cdr3_aa: CASSLSAGETQYF
cdr3_nt: TGTGCCAGCAGCTTGTCCGCAGGCGAGACCCAGTACTTC

d_call: -
clone_size: -
j_call: TRBJ1-6
v_call: TRBV2
cdr3_aa: CASSESAWGNSPLHF
cdr3_nt: TGTGCCAGCAGTGAAAGTGCCTGGGGCAATTCACCCCTCCACTTT

d_call: -
clone_size: -
j_call: TRBJ1-2
v_call: TRBV10-1
cdr3_aa: CASSDSFYGYTF
cdr3_nt: TGCGCCAGCAGTGATTCTTTCTATGGCTACACCTTC

d_call: -
clone_size: -
j_call: TRBJ2-7
v_call: TRBV2
cdr3_aa: CASSVQDSYEQYF
cdr3_nt: TGTGCCAGCAGTGTACAGGACTCCTACGAGCAGTACTTC

d_call: -
clone_size: -
j_call: TRBJ1-1
v_call: TRBV9
cdr3_aa: CASSPPPYTEAFF
cdr3_nt: TGTGCCAGCAGCCCCCCCCCTTACACTGAAGCTTTCTTT

d_call: TRBD1
clone_size: -
j_call: TRBJ2-7
v_call: TRBV6-2/TRBV6-3
cdr3_aa: CASSYNRDSYEQYF
cdr3_nt: TGTGCCAGCAGTTACAACCGGGACAGCTACGAGCAGTACTTC

d_call: -
clone_size: -
j_call: TRBJ2-2
v_call: TRBV10-1
cdr3_aa: CASSESRGLLTGELFF
cdr3_nt: TGCGCCAGCAGTGAGTCTAGGGGACTTCTAACCGGGGAGCTGTTTTTT

d_call: TRBD2
clone_size: once
j_call: TRBJ2-2
v_call: TRBV7-9
cdr3_aa: CASSPRRGVAGVTGELFF
cdr3_nt: TGTGCCAGCAGCCCCCGCCGGGGGGTAGCGGGAGTTACCGGGGAGCTGTTTTTT